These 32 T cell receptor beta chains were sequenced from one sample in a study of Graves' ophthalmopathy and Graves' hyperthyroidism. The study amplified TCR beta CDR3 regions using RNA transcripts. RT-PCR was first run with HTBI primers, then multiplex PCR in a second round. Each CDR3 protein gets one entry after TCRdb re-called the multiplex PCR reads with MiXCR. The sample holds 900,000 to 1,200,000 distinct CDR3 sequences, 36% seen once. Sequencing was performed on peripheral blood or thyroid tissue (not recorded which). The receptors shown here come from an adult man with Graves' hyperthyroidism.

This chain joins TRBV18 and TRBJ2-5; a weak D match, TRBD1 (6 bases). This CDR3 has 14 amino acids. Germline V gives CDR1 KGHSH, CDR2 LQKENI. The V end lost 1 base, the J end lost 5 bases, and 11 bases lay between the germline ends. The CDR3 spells CASSPLRGWETQYF. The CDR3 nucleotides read TGTGCCAGCTCACCACTCAGGGGTTGGGAGACCCAGTACTTC.

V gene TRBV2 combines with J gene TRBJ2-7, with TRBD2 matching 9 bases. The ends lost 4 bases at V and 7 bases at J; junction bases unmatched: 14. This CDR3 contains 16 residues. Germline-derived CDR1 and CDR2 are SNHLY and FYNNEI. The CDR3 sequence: CASSARDRAGGQEQYF. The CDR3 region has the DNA TGTGCCAGCAGTGCTAGAGATCGGGCGGGAGGGCAGGAGCAGTACTTC.

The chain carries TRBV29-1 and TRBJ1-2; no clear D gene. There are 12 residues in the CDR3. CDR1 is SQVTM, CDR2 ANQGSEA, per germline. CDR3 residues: CTARGLNYGYTF. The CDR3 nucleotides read TGCACCGCCCGCGGGCTCAACTATGGCTACACCTTC. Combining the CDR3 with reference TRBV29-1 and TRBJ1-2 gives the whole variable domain SAVISQKPSRDICQRGTSLTIQCQVDSQVTMMFWYRQQPGQSLTLIATANQGSEATYESGFVIDKFPISRPNLTFSTLTVSNMSPEDSSIYLCTARGLNYGYTFGSGTRLTVV.

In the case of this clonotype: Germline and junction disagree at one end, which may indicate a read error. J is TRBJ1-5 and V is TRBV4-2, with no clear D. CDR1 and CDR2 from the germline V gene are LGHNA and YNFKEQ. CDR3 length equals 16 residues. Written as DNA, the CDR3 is TGTACCAGCAGCCAAGAGGCCGGGAGTAGCAATCAGCCCCAGCATTTT. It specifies CTSSQEAGSSNQPQHF.

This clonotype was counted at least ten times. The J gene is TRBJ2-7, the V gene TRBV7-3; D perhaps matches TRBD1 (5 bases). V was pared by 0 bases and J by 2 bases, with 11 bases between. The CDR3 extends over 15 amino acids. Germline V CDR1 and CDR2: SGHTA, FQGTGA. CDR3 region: CASSLTPGFPYEQYF. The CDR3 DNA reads TGTGCCAGCAGCTTAACGCCAGGGTTCCCCTACGAGCAGTACTTC. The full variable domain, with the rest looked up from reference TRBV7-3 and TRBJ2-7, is GAGVSQTPSNKVTEKGKYVELRCDPISGHTALYWYRQSLGQGPEFLIYFQGTGAADDSGLPNDRFFAVRPEGSVSTLKIQRTERGDSAVYLCASSLTPGFPYEQYFGPGTRLTVT.

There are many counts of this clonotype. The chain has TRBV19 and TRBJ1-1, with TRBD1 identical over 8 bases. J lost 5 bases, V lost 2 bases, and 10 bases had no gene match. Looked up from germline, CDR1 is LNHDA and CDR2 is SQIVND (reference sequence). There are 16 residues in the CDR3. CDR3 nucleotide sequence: TGTGCCAGTAGTATATTCCAGGGGGCAAGGAGGACTGAAGCTTTCTTT. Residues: CASSIFQGARRTEAFF.

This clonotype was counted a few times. This CDR3 reads CASSQSRNNSPLHF. The CDR3 DNA reads TGTGCCAGCAGCCAATCGAGGAATAATTCACCCCTCCACTTT. The gene calls are TRBV7-3 and TRBJ1-6; no clear D. V was shortened by 5 bases and J by 5 bases, with 10 bases between the two germline ends. The CDR3 covers 14 residues. Germline V lookup: CDR1 SGHTA, CDR2 FQGTGA.

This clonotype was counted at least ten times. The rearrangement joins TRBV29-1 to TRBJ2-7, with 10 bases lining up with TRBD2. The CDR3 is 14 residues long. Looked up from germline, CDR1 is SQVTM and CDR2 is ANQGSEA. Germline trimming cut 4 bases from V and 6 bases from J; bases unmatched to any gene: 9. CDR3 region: CSVGPQGTSVEQYF. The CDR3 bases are TGCAGCGTTGGACCCCAGGGGACTAGCGTCGAGCAGTACTTC.

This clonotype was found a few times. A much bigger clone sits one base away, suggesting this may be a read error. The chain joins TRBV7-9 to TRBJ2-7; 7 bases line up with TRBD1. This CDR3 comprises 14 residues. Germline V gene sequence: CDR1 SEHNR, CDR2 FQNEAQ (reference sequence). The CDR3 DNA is TGTGGCAGCAGCTTAGCCTGGGACAGCTACGAGCAGTACTTC. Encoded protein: CGSSLAWDSYEQYF. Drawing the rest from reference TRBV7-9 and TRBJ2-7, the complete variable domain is DTGVSQNPRHKITKRGQNVTFRCDPISEHNRLYWYRQTLGQGPEFLTYFQNEAQLEKSRLLSDRFSAERPKGSFSTLEIQRTEQGDSAMYLCGSSLAWDSYEQYFGPGTRLTVT.

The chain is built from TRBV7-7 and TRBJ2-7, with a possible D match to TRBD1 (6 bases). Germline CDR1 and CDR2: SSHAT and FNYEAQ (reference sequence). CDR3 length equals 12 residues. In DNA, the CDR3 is TGTGCTAGAGCTGCGACAGGCTACGAGCAGTACTTC. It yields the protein CARAATGYEQYF.

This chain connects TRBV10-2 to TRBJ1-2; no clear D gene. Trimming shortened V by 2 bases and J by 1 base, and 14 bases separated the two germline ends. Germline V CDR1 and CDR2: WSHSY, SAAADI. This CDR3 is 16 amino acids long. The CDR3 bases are TGCGCCAGCAGTGAGCCGGCATACCGAAGTAACTATGGCTACACCTTC. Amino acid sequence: CASSEPAYRSNYGYTF.

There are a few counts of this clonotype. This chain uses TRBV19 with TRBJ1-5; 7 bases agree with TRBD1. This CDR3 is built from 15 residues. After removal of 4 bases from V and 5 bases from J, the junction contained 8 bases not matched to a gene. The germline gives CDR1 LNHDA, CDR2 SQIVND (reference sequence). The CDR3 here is CASSRRDSSDQPQHF. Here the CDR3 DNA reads TGTGCCAGTAGTAGAAGGGACAGCTCGGATCAGCCCCAGCATTTT.

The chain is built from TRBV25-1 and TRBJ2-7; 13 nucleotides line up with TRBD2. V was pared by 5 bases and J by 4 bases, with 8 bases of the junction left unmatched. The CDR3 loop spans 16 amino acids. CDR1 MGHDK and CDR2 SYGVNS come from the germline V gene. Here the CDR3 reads CASSYGGLAGRYEQYF. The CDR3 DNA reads TGTGCCAGCAGTTACGGGGGACTAGCGGGAAGGTACGAGCAGTACTTC.

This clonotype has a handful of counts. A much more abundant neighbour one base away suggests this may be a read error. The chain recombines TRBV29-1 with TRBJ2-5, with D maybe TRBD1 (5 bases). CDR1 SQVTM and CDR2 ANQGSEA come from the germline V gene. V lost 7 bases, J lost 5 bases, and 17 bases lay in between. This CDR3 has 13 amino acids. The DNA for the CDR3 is TGCAGCGCTACGGCAGGGCTATGGGAGACCCAGTACTTC. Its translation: CSATAGLWETQYF.

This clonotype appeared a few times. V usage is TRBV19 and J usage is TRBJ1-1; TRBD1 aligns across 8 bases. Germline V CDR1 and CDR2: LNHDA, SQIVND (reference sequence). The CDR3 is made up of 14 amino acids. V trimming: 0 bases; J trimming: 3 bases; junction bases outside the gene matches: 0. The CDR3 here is CASSIDRGHTEAFF. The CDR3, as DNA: TGTGCCAGTAGTATAGACAGGGGGCACACTGAAGCTTTCTTT.

The DNA for the CDR3 is TGTGCCAGCATCTCTACAACCTACGAGCAGTACTTC. Its translation is CASISTTYEQYF. The chain is built from TRBV28 and TRBJ2-7; no clear D gene. With 7 bases removed from V and 2 bases from J, the gap between germline ends came to 9 bases. This CDR3 has 12 amino acids. CDR1 is MDHEN, CDR2 SYDVKM, per germline.

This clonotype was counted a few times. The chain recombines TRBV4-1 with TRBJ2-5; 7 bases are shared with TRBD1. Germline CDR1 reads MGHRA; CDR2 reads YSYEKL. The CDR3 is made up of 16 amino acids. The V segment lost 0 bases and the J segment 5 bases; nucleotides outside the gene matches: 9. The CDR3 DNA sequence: TGCGCCAGCAGCCAAGATGAGACAGGGCGGTCGGAGACCCAGTACTTC. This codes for CASSQDETGRSETQYF.

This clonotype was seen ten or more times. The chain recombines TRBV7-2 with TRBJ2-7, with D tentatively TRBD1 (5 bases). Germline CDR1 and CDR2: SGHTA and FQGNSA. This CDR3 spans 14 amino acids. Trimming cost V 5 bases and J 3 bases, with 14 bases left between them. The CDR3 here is CASSQGPGFYEQYF. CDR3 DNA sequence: TGTGCCAGCAGCCAAGGGCCAGGGTTCTACGAGCAGTACTTC.

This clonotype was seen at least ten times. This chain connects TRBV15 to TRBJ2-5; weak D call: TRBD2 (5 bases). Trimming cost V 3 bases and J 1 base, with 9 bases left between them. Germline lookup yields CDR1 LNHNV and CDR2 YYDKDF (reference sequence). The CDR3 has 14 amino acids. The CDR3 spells CATSSPDFQETQYF. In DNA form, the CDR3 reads TGTGCCACCAGCAGCCCGGACTTCCAAGAGACCCAGTACTTC.

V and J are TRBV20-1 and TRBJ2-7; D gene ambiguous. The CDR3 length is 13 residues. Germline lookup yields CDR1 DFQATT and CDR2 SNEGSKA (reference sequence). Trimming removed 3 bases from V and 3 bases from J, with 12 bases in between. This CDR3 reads CSASQVGNYEQYF. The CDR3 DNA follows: TGCAGTGCTAGCCAAGTGGGAAACTACGAGCAGTACTTC.

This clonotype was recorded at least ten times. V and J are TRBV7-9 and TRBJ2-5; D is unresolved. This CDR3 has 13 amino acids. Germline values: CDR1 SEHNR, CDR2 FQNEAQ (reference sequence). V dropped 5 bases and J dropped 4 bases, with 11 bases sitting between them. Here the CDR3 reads CASSSLVGETQYF. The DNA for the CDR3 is TGTGCCAGCAGCAGCCTAGTTGGAGAGACCCAGTACTTC.

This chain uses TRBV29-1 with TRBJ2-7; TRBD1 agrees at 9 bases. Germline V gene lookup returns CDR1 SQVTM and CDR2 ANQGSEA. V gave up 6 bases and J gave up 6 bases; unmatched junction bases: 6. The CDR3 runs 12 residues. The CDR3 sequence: CSVRTGDGEQYF. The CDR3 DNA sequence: TGCAGCGTCAGGACAGGGGATGGCGAGCAGTACTTC.

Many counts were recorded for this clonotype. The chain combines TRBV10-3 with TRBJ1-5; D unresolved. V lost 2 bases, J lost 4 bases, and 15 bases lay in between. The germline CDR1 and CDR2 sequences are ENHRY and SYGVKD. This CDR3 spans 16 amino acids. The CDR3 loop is CAISEIKGVGNQPQHF. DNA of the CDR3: TGTGCCATCAGTGAGATAAAGGGTGTAGGGAATCAGCCCCAGCATTTT.

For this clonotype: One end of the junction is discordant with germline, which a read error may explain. This chain's CDR3 is CAGSRQGTGELFF. As DNA, the CDR3 is TGTGCCGGCAGCCGACAGGGAACCGGGGAGCTGTTTTTT. The genes are TRBV7-7 and TRBJ2-2, with TRBD1 matching 7 bases. Germline V CDR1 and CDR2: SSHAT, FNYEAQ (reference sequence). The CDR3 length is 13 residues.

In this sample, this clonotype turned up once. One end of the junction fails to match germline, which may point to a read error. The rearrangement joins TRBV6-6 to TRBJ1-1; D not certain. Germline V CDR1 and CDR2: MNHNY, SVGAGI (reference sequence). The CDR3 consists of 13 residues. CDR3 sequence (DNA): TGTGCCAGCAGCTTCACTGGGAACATTGAAGCTTTCTTT. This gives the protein CASSFTGNIEAFF.

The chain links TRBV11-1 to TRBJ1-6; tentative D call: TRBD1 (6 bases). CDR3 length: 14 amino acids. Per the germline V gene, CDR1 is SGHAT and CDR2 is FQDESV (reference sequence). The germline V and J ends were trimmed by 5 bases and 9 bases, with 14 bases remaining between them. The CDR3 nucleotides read TGTGCCAGCAGCGCCAACAGGGATTTTTCACCCCTCCACTTT. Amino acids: CASSANRDFSPLHF.

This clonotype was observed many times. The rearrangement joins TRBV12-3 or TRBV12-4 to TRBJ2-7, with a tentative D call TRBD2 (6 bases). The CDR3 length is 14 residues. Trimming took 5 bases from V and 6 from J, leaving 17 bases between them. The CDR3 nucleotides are TGTGCCAGCAGTACTCGACTAGTACGCTTCGAGCAGTACTTC. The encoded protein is CASSTRLVRFEQYF.

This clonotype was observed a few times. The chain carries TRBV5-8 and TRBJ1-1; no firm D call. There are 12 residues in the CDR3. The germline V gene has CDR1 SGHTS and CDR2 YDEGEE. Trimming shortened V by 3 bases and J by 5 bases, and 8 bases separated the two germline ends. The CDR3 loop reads CASSWGQTEAFF. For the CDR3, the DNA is TGTGCCAGCAGCTGGGGTCAGACTGAAGCTTTCTTT.

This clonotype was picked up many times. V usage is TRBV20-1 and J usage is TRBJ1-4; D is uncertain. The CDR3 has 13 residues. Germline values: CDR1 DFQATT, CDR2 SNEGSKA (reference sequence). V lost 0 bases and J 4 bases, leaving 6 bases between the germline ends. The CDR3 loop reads CSARDGFNEKLFF. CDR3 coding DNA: TGCAGTGCTAGAGACGGCTTTAATGAAAAACTGTTTTTT.

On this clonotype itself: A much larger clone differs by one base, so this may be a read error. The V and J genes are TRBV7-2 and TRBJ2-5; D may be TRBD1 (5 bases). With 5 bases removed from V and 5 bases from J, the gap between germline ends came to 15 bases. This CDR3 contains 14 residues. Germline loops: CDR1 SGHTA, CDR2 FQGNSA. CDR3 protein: CASSLGWGRETQYF. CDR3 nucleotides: TGTGCCAGCAGCCTAGGGTGGGGCAGGGAGACCCAGTACTTC.

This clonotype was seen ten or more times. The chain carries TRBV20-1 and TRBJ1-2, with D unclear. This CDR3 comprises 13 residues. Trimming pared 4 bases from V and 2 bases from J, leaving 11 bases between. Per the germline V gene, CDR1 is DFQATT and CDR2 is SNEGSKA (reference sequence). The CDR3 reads CSATEDRNYGYTF. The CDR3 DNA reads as TGCAGTGCTACTGAGGACCGAAACTATGGCTACACCTTC.

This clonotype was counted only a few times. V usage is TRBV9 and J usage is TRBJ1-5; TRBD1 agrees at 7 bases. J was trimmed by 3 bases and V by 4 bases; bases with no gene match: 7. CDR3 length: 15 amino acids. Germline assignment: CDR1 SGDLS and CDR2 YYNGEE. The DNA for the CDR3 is TGTGCCAGCAGCCCCGGGACAGACTACAATCAGCCCCAGCATTTT. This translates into CASSPGTDYNQPQHF.